A single sample is the source of the 8 T cell receptor beta chains below, sequenced in a study of metastatic and nonmetastatic thyroid tumors. All patients were untreated before thyroid surgery. TCRdb re-clonotyped the PCR reads via MiXCR. The repertoire holds roughly 12,000 clones, with 20% to 25% as singletons. Sample: adjacent normal tissue. All receptors derive from a female donor with papillary thyroid cancer or a benign thyroid nodule (not recorded which). Some clones in this sample may be carry-over from other donors' samples.

This clone has more than one count but fewer than ten. The chain combines TRBV28 with TRBJ2-7; D may be TRBD2 (6 bases). CDR3 size: 14 residues. Germline CDR1 reads MDHEN; CDR2 reads SYDVKM. V lost 5 bases to trimming and J lost 6 bases, with 17 bases between them. The CDR3 sequence: CASSENKWDFEQYF. CDR3 sequence (DNA): TGTGCCAGCAGTGAAAACAAATGGGACTTCGAGCAGTACTTC.

This clone is labeled medium-sized (0.01 to 0.1%). Other DNA sequences in the sample encode the same CDR3. The rearrangement joins TRBV6-2 or TRBV6-3 to TRBJ2-7, with D possibly TRBD2 on 6 matching bases. Germline lookup yields CDR1 MNHEY and CDR2 SVGEGT. The CDR3 has 15 residues. The V end was cut by 6 bases, the J end by 0 bases, with 15 bases between. CDR3 DNA sequence: TGTGCCAGCAGCCCACGGAGGGGAGCCTCCTACGAGCAGTACTTC. This encodes CASSPRRGASYEQYF.

Relative to its sample, this clone is medium-sized (0.01 to 0.1%). The chain joins TRBV6-1 to TRBJ1-4; D may be TRBD1 (6 bases). The CDR3 sequence is 14 residues long. The V gene's germline CDR1 is MNHNS and CDR2 SASEGT. V was cut by 4 bases and J by 3 bases, with 9 bases left in between. CDR3 sequence reads: CASSVGAANEKLFF. The CDR3, as DNA: TGTGCCAGCAGTGTGGGGGCCGCTAATGAAAAACTGTTTTTT.

The chain is built from TRBV20-1 and TRBJ2-2, with 12 nucleotides matching TRBD2. The CDR3 spans 14 residues. The ends lost 6 bases at V and 5 bases at J; junction bases unmatched: 4. The germline V gene encodes CDR1 DFQATT and CDR2 SNEGSKA (reference sequence). In DNA form, the CDR3 reads TGCAGTGCCCAGACTAGCGGGAGAACCGGGGAGCTGTTTTTT. Amino acid sequence: CSAQTSGRTGELFF.

Of note for this clone: A clone one base away is much larger, so this may be a read error. The chain is built from TRBV30 and TRBJ2-7; tentatively, D is TRBD2 (5 bases). Trimming took 4 bases from V and 7 from J, leaving 14 bases between them. The CDR3 is made up of 12 amino acids. Germline CDR1 and CDR2: GTSNPN and SVGIG (reference sequence). In DNA form, the CDR3 reads TGTGCCTGGATGGCCGGGGATGGGGAGCAGTACTTC. It specifies CAWMAGDGEQYF.

This clone is judged medium-sized. The chain links TRBV15 to TRBJ1-1; 8 bases fit TRBD1. The CDR3 is made up of 15 amino acids. Losses at the gene ends were 4 bases for V and 0 bases for J; bases not matched to a gene: 4. From germline, CDR1 is LNHNV and CDR2 YYDKDF (reference sequence). The CDR3 protein is CATSTGGGMNTEAFF. CDR3 in DNA: TGTGCCACCAGCACAGGGGGCGGAATGAACACTGAAGCTTTCTTT.

As regards this clone: One base away lies a much larger clone, so this may be a sequencing read error. The chain links TRBV18 to TRBJ2-1; a weak D match, TRBD2 (5 bases). Looked up from germline, CDR1 is KGHSH and CDR2 is LQKENI. The CDR3 sequence is 15 residues long. The CDR3 protein is CASSPRTQTYNGQFF. Written as DNA, the CDR3 is TGTGCCAGCTCACCCCGGACTCAAACCTACAATGGGCAGTTCTTC.

By share of the sample, this clone is medium-sized. The chain employs TRBV6-6 and TRBJ2-3, with D perhaps TRBD2 (5 bases). The ends were cut back, 2 bases at V and 9 bases at J, with 9 bases in the middle. Germline assignment: CDR1 MNHNY and CDR2 SVGAGI (reference sequence). The CDR3 consists of 12 residues. The CDR3 DNA sequence: TGTGCCAGCAGTTACCAACGGGGAACGCAGTATTTT. Translated, it gives CASSYQRGTQYF.